This T cell receptor (beta chain) was sequenced for a study of T cell repertoires in cytomegalovirus infection. Study-wide background: Signatures in public TCR beta sequences pointed to both CMV infection and matching HLA type.

Details on this clonotype: Its antigen is unidentified.

From the reads, TCRdb called clonotypes with MiXCR, one entry per CDR3 protein. The data contain more than 400,000 distinct CDR3 sequences, about 25% of them singletons. Study findings and constraints: Cumulated frequencies of public TCR beta families served to identify carriers of CMV plus the relevant HLA. The ex vivo response showed dominance by HLA-C-restricted CMV-specific TCR beta clonotypes.

After removal of 4 bases from V and 1 base from J, the junction contained 4 bases not matched to a gene. The CDR3 is 15 amino acids. CDR1 MNHNS and CDR2 SASEGT come from the germline V gene. The TCR sequence derives from a human donor in good health (CMV status not recorded). Some clones in this sample may be carry-over from other donors' samples. The sequenced sample consisted of PBMCs. The V gene is TRBV6-1, the J gene TRBJ2-1; 7 bases line up with TRBD2. The CDR3 DNA is TGTGCCAGCAGTGCCTCTAGCGGATCCTACAATGAGCAGTTCTTC. It yields the protein CASSASSGSYNEQFF.